One and the same sample provided the 26 T cell receptor beta chains below, sequenced in a study of monozygotic twins with inflammatory bowel disease. TCRdb reprocessed the 5' RACE reads and keeps a single row for each CDR3 protein, giving no DNA. Reported are approximately 400,000 distinct CDR3 sequences; the ten largest clones contain approximately 2.4%. Sequencing was performed on blood. The source of these receptors is a human donor with ulcerative colitis or Crohn's disease, or a healthy co-twin of an affected twin (not recorded which).

The chain employs TRBV18 and TRBJ2-1; TCRdb's D call of TRBD1 is untestable without DNA. This CDR3 comprises 13 residues. CDR1 and CDR2 (germline): KGHSH, LQKENI. The CDR3 loop reads CAGSRDRHNEQFF.

The chain links TRBV20-1 to TRBJ2-1; TCRdb gives TRBD2 as the D gene, but with no DNA this cannot be confirmed. The CDR3 totals 12 residues. Germline CDR1 and CDR2: DFQATT and SNEGSKA (reference sequence). The CDR3 protein is CSVQAGVSEQFF.

The J gene is TRBJ1-5, the V gene TRBV7-9; the TRBD1 assignment by TCRdb is unverifiable without DNA. This CDR3 spans 13 amino acids. Germline CDR1 SEHNR, CDR2 FQNEAQ (reference sequence). CDR3 amino acids: CASSLLGAQPQHF.

The rearrangement uses TRBV18 and TRBJ2-1. This CDR3 comprises 11 residues. The germline V gene encodes CDR1 KGHSH and CDR2 LQKENI. The CDR3 loop is CASSPATEQFF.

CDR3 loop: CSARERAGRNNEQFF. The chain has TRBV20-1 and TRBJ2-1; there is no DNA to check the TCRdb D call of TRBD1. Germline CDR1 reads DFQATT; CDR2 reads SNEGSKA (reference sequence). The CDR3 has 15 amino acids.

The rearrangement uses TRBV30 and TRBJ1-1. This CDR3 has 11 amino acids. Per germline, CDR1 GTSNPN and CDR2 SVGIG (reference sequence). CDR3 sequence reads: CAWRRVTEAFF.

This rearrangement joins TRBV20-1 to TRBJ2-3; TCRdb designates TRBD1, a call that cannot be tested without DNA. This CDR3 comprises 12 residues. CDR1 DFQATT and CDR2 SNEGSKA come from the germline V gene (reference sequence). The CDR3 here is CSPGPVGDTQYF.

CDR3 sequence reads: CASSEALPVNSPLHF. The V gene is TRBV4-3, the J gene TRBJ1-6. CDR3 length: 15 residues. The germline V gene encodes CDR1 LGHNA and CDR2 YSLEER.

The chain has TRBV9 and TRBJ1-1; TCRdb picks TRBD1, but there is no DNA to check that call. Germline V gene lookup returns CDR1 SGDLS and CDR2 YYNGEE. This CDR3 contains 17 residues. The CDR3 region is CASSGSLTGWKNTEAFF.

The chain is built from TRBV6-2 or TRBV6-3 and TRBJ2-4. Looked up from germline, CDR1 is MNHEY and CDR2 is SVGEGT. The CDR3 is made up of 12 amino acids. The CDR3 protein is CASSYSGNIQYF.

The chain links TRBV12-3 or TRBV12-4 to TRBJ1-1; the TRBD1 assignment by TCRdb is unverifiable without DNA. The CDR3 length is 15 residues. The CDR3 region is CASSLALAGTHEAFF.

The chain recombines TRBV5-4 with TRBJ1-6; lacking DNA, the TRBD1 call made by TCRdb goes unchecked. This CDR3 comprises 14 residues. Germline V gene data show CDR1 as SGHNT and CDR2 as YYREEE (reference sequence). The CDR3 sequence is CASSFGRGHSPLHF.

This chain's CDR3 is CATSPPRDLGSYNSPLHF. The gene calls are TRBV15 and TRBJ1-6; TCRdb lists TRBD1, though no DNA is available to test this call. The CDR3 runs 18 residues. Germline loops: CDR1 LNHNV, CDR2 YYDKDF (reference sequence).

V usage is TRBV27 and J usage is TRBJ2-4; absent DNA, TCRdb's TRBD1 call cannot be checked. The CDR3 loop spans 14 amino acids. Looked up from germline, CDR1 is MNHEY and CDR2 is SMNVEV (reference sequence). The CDR3 sequence: CASSLNNGINIQYF.

This chain joins TRBV18 and TRBJ2-7; TCRdb outputs TRBD1, but without DNA this stays unchecked. The CDR3 runs 16 residues. Per germline, CDR1 KGHSH and CDR2 LQKENI. CDR3 loop: CASSPFSSGTGNEQYF.

The chain employs TRBV20-1 and TRBJ2-2; TCRdb selects TRBD2, and the lack of DNA leaves this call unchecked. Germline loops: CDR1 DFQATT, CDR2 SNEGSKA (reference sequence). The CDR3 is 13 residues long. CDR3 loop: CSAPAYTDGELFF.

The chain is built from TRBV4-1 and TRBJ2-3; with no DNA, the TCRdb D assignment of TRBD1 cannot be verified. Germline V gene lookup returns CDR1 MGHRA and CDR2 YSYEKL. The CDR3 has 13 residues. This CDR3 is CASSLVRGDTQYF.

V gene TRBV5-4 combines with J gene TRBJ2-1; no DNA is available, so the TRBD2 call from TCRdb remains unchecked. CDR1 is SGHNT and CDR2 is YYREEE in the germline V gene (reference sequence). CDR3 length: 13 amino acids. CDR3 region: CASSLELAGEQFF.

V usage is TRBV6-1 and J usage is TRBJ2-4; TCRdb's D gene call, TRBD1, goes unchecked for lack of DNA. The CDR3 length is 18 residues. Germline values: CDR1 MNHNS, CDR2 SASEGT. The CDR3 sequence is CASRDGTGGPLGKNIQYF.

The V gene is TRBV28, the J gene TRBJ1-2; the D call from TCRdb, TRBD1, cannot be confirmed without DNA. The length of the CDR3 is 12 residues. Germline CDR1 and CDR2: MDHEN and SYDVKM. This CDR3 is CASRARAYGYTF.

V usage is TRBV7-3 and J usage is TRBJ2-1; TCRdb indicates TRBD1, and absent DNA this call remains unverified. CDR1 SGHTA and CDR2 FQGTGA come from the germline V gene. The CDR3 runs to 15 residues. The CDR3 loop is CASSFNRGLDDEQFF.

This chain uses TRBV21-1 with TRBJ2-2. TRBV21-1 is deemed a pseudogene. The CDR3 extends over 16 amino acids. Here the CDR3 reads CASSKATSANTGELFF.

The chain carries TRBV11-2 and TRBJ2-2. CDR1 and CDR2 (germline): SGHAT, FQNNGV. The CDR3 extends over 13 amino acids. CDR3: CASSLGGIGELFF. The complete variable domain, with remaining parts taken from reference TRBV11-2 and TRBJ2-2, reads EAGVAQSPRYKIIEKRQSVAFWCNPISGHATLYWYQQILGQGPKLLIQFQNNGVVDDSQLPKDRFSAERLKGVDSTLKIQPAKLEDSAVYLCASSLGGIGELFFGEGSRLTVL.

This rearrangement joins TRBV4-2 to TRBJ1-3. Germline V gives CDR1 LGHNA, CDR2 YNFKEQ. The CDR3 covers 15 residues. This CDR3 reads CASSLLDSSGNTIYF.

V gene TRBV27 combines with J gene TRBJ1-1; there is no DNA to check the TCRdb D call of TRBD1. The CDR3 runs to 17 residues. Germline V gene lookup returns CDR1 MNHEY and CDR2 SMNVEV (reference sequence). The CDR3 protein is CASSWTGTGGPNTEAFF.

The genes are TRBV7-3 and TRBJ1-1; absent DNA, TCRdb's TRBD1 call cannot be checked. Per germline, CDR1 SGHTA and CDR2 FQGTGA. This CDR3 has 15 residues. CDR3 protein: CASSVERGQVTEAFF. Full variable domain (rest looked up from reference TRBV7-3 and TRBJ1-1): GAGVSQTPSNKVTEKGKYVELRCDPISGHTALYWYRQSLGQGPEFLIYFQGTGAADDSGLPNDRFFAVRPEGSVSTLKIQRTERGDSAVYLCASSVERGQVTEAFFGQGTRLTVV.